Each of the 11 T cell receptor beta chains below was sequenced from the same sample in a study of cytotoxic CD8 clonotypes in ibrutinib-treated CLL. Sequencing used immunoSEQ multiplex PCR; TCRdb keeps in-frame clones, though not all of them. Found here are some 130,000 clones, approximately 80% of them singletons; the top ten hold 5.1%. The sample in question was PBMCs, obtained after 24 months of ibrutinib treatment. These receptors all come from a human donor with chronic lymphocytic leukemia.

The chain uses TRBV19 and TRBJ2-2; D tentatively reads TRBD1 or TRBD2 (6 bases each). Per the germline V gene, CDR1 is LNHDA and CDR2 is SQIVND (reference sequence). Trimming removed 7 bases from V and 7 bases from J, with 16 bases in between. The CDR3 totals 14 residues. CDR3 in DNA: TGTGCCAGTACCACTTGGGGGGCCGACGGGGAGCTGTTTTTT. Encoded protein: CASTTWGADGELFF.

V usage is TRBV28 and J usage is TRBJ2-3, with D hard to call. The CDR3 is 13 residues long. Germline V CDR1 and CDR2: MDHEN, SYDVKM. The germline V and J ends were trimmed by 6 bases and 10 bases, with 17 bases remaining between them. For the CDR3, the DNA is TGTGCCAGCAGACAACCGGACGGTTACGCGCAGTATTTT. Its protein is CASRQPDGYAQYF.

This chain joins TRBV10-3 and TRBJ1-5, with D tentatively TRBD1 (5 bases). From germline, CDR1 is ENHRY and CDR2 SYGVKD. The CDR3 runs 13 residues. V lost 4 bases and J 2 bases, leaving 6 bases between the germline ends. The CDR3 here is CAISGGGNQPQHF. CDR3 nucleotide sequence: TGTGCCATCAGTGGGGGGGGCAATCAGCCCCAGCATTTT.

This clone was seen just once. The rearrangement uses TRBV7-9 and TRBJ2-5; D may be TRBD1 (6 bases). Trimming cost V 1 base and J 5 bases, with 17 bases left between them. Per the germline V gene, CDR1 is SEHNR and CDR2 is FQNEAQ (reference sequence). This CDR3 is 16 amino acids long. CDR3 sequence (DNA): TGTGCCAGCAGCTTAGGAGATGTGGGGGCAGGGGAGACCCAGTACTTC. Amino acids: CASSLGDVGAGETQYF.

The chain couples TRBV4-1 to TRBJ1-4; TRBD1 agrees at 9 bases. This CDR3 region has 19 residues. The germline gives CDR1 MGHRA, CDR2 YSYEKL. V shed 1 base, J shed 3 bases, and the junction held 12 bases outside the gene matches. The CDR3 coding sequence is TGCGCCAGCAGCCAAGGGTGGGACAGGGAGGTTTTTGCTAATGAAAAACTGTTTTTT. Protein sequence: CASSQGWDREVFANEKLFF.

A few counts support this clone. The V gene is TRBV27, the J gene TRBJ2-1; D ambiguous. With 2 bases removed from V and 9 bases from J, the gap between germline ends came to 8 bases. This CDR3 contains 12 residues. Germline V gene sequence: CDR1 MNHEY, CDR2 SMNVEV (reference sequence). CDR3 protein: CASSLLVGEQFF. CDR3 DNA: TGTGCCAGCAGTTTACTGGTGGGTGAGCAGTTCTTC.

The V call is TRBV5-5, the J call TRBJ1-2; TRBD1 matches at 7 bases. CDR1 SGHKS and CDR2 YYEKEE come from the germline V gene (reference sequence). This CDR3 has 14 residues. Trimming took 3 bases from V and 2 from J; bases not matched to a gene: 4. CDR3 sequence reads: CASSSTGRNYGYTF. CDR3 nucleotide sequence: TGTGCCAGCAGCTCGACAGGGAGGAACTATGGCTACACCTTC.

The chain recombines TRBV29-1 with TRBJ2-7, with TRBD2 matching over 11 bases. The CDR3 extends over 14 amino acids. V shed 4 bases and J 2 bases; nucleotides not matched to a gene: 4. Germline CDR1 is SQVTM and CDR2 is ANQGSEA. The CDR3 loop is CSVGGLAAPYEQYF. CDR3 bases: TGCAGCGTTGGGGGACTAGCGGCCCCCTACGAGCAGTACTTC.

The V and J genes are TRBV5-1 and TRBJ2-1, with 14 nucleotides matching TRBD2. This CDR3 spans 16 amino acids. After removal of 0 bases from V and 6 bases from J, the junction contained 2 bases not matched to a gene. Germline CDR1 is SGHRS and CDR2 is YFSETQ. The CDR3 protein is CASSLEGTSGSNEQFF. In nucleotides, the CDR3 is TGCGCCAGCAGCTTGGAGGGGACTAGCGGGAGCAATGAGCAGTTCTTC.

V and J are TRBV5-1 and TRBJ2-1; possibly TRBD1 or TRBD2 for D (5 bases each). This CDR3 comprises 13 residues. Trimming pared 4 bases from V and 9 bases from J, leaving 14 bases between. Germline V gene sequence: CDR1 SGHRS, CDR2 YFSETQ. CDR3 coding DNA: TGCGCCAGCAGCCCGGCGGTTGGGGGTGAGCAGTTCTTC. Encoded protein: CASSPAVGGEQFF.

The chain combines TRBV6-5 with TRBJ2-5; no firm D call. The length of the CDR3 is 13 residues. CDR1 is MNHEY and CDR2 is SVGAGI in the germline V gene. V was cut by 2 bases and J by 5 bases, with 9 bases left in between. The CDR3 region has the DNA TGTGCCAGCAGTTACACGCCCGGGGAGACCCAGTACTTC. It translates to CASSYTPGETQYF.